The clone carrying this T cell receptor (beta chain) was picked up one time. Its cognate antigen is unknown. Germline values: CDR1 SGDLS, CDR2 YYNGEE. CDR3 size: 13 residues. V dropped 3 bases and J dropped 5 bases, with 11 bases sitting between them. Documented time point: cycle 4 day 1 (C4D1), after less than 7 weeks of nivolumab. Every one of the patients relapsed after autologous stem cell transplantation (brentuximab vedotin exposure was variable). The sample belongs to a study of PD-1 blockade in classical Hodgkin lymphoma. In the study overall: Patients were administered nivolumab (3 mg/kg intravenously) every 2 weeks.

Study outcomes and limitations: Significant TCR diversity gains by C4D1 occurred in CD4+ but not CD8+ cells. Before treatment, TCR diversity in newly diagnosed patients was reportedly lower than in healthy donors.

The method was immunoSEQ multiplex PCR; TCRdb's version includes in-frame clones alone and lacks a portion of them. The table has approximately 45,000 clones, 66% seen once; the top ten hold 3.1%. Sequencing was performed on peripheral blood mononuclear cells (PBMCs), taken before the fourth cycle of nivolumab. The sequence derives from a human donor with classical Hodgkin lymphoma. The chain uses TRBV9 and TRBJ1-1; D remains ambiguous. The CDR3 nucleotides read TGTGCCAGCAGCGCCGAGGAGGGTACTGAAGCTTTCTTT. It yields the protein CASSAEEGTEAFF.